The rows below give T cell receptor beta chains drawn from one sample of a study of shared clonotypes between healthy human individuals. TCRdb's table, derived via immunoSEQ multiplex PCR, lists solely in-frame clones and lacks some. The sample has around 1.9 million clones, 93% seen once. The material sequenced was naive CD8+ T cells from PBMCs. These receptors were obtained from a man aged 18 to 35 in good health. Some clones in this sample may be carry-over from other donors' samples. The CDR3 runs from the conserved cysteine through the conserved F or W. Fields, in order: J gene, V gene, D gene, clone size, CDR3 protein, CDR3 DNA. The D gene is left open where the match is weak. Rows give clone size only sometimes, using once, few, many, or a class for an expanded clone.

j_call: TRBJ1-5; v_call: TRBV6-5; d_call: NA; clone_size: once; cdr3_aa: CASSYSRVRGDQPQHF; cdr3_nt: TGTGCCAGCAGTTACTCGCGGGTCAGGGGCGATCAGCCCCAGCATTTT
j_call: TRBJ2-5; v_call: TRBV12-5; d_call: TRBD2; clone_size: NA; cdr3_aa: CASGSADGLAWETQYF; cdr3_nt: TGTGCTAGTGGATCTGCGGACGGACTAGCATGGGAGACCCAGTACTTC
j_call: TRBJ1-5; v_call: TRBV5-1; d_call: TRBD1; clone_size: few; cdr3_aa: CASSLGQGGNQPQHF; cdr3_nt: TGCGCCAGCAGCTTGGGACAGGGGGGAAATCAGCCCCAGCATTTT
j_call: TRBJ2-4; v_call: TRBV15; d_call: TRBD1; clone_size: NA; cdr3_aa: CATSDLARGRGNIQYF; cdr3_nt: TGTGCCACCAGCGACTTAGCCAGGGGGCGCGGAAACATTCAGTACTTC
j_call: TRBJ2-7; v_call: TRBV11-2; d_call: TRBD2; clone_size: NA; cdr3_aa: CASSPEPSGRYGYEQYF; cdr3_nt: TGTGCCAGCAGCCCCGAACCTAGCGGGAGGTACGGCTACGAGCAGTACTTC
j_call: TRBJ2-1; v_call: TRBV4-1; d_call: NA; clone_size: NA; cdr3_aa: CASSQVTRETRNEQFF; cdr3_nt: TGCGCCAGCAGCCAAGTGACCAGGGAGACTAGGAATGAGCAGTTCTTC
j_call: TRBJ2-7; v_call: TRBV11-2; d_call: NA; clone_size: NA; cdr3_aa: CASSLDLQGPSYEQYF; cdr3_nt: TGTGCCAGCAGCTTAGATCTGCAGGGGCCCAGCTACGAGCAGTACTTC
j_call: TRBJ2-2; v_call: TRBV14; d_call: NA; clone_size: NA; cdr3_aa: CASSPTGYTGELFF; cdr3_nt: TGTGCCAGCAGCCCGACCGGTTACACCGGGGAGCTGTTTTTT
j_call: TRBJ1-1; v_call: TRBV5-6; d_call: NA; clone_size: NA; cdr3_aa: CASSLEGVEAFF; cdr3_nt: TGTGCCAGCAGCTTGGAAGGAGTGGAAGCTTTCTTT
j_call: TRBJ2-7; v_call: TRBV5-8; d_call: NA; clone_size: NA; cdr3_aa: CASSEWGLDYEQYF; cdr3_nt: TGTGCCAGCAGCGAATGGGGTTTGGACTACGAGCAGTACTTC
j_call: TRBJ1-1; v_call: TRBV2; d_call: NA; clone_size: NA; cdr3_aa: CASSERRVDTEAFF; cdr3_nt: TGTGCCAGCAGTGAACGCCGAGTGGACACTGAAGCTTTCTTT
j_call: TRBJ1-1; v_call: TRBV30; d_call: TRBD1; clone_size: NA; cdr3_aa: CAWTFSPDRAILTEAFF; cdr3_nt: TGTGCCTGGACATTCAGCCCCGACAGGGCTATACTGACTGAAGCTTTCTTT
j_call: TRBJ2-7; v_call: TRBV28; d_call: NA; clone_size: NA; cdr3_aa: CASTPGVGSAYEQYF; cdr3_nt: TGTGCCAGCACTCCGGGGGTGGGGTCAGCCTACGAGCAGTACTTC
j_call: TRBJ1-5; v_call: TRBV19; d_call: TRBD1; clone_size: NA; cdr3_aa: CASSLGQGNQPQHF; cdr3_nt: TGTGCCAGTAGTTTGGGACAGGGAAATCAGCCCCAGCATTTT
j_call: TRBJ2-7; v_call: TRBV2; d_call: NA; clone_size: NA; cdr3_aa: CASTEGSYEQYF; cdr3_nt: TGTGCCAGCACCGAAGGAAGCTACGAGCAGTACTTC
j_call: TRBJ2-1; v_call: TRBV4-1; d_call: NA; clone_size: NA; cdr3_aa: CASSQDGESPSYNEQFF; cdr3_nt: TGCGCCAGCAGCCAAGATGGAGAGTCGCCCTCCTACAATGAGCAGTTCTTC
j_call: TRBJ1-5; v_call: TRBV5-8; d_call: NA; clone_size: NA; cdr3_aa: CASSLGENSNQPQHF; cdr3_nt: TGTGCCAGCAGCTTAGGTGAAAATAGCAATCAGCCCCAGCATTTT
j_call: TRBJ1-4; v_call: TRBV19; d_call: NA; clone_size: NA; cdr3_aa: CASRRRTNEKLFF; cdr3_nt: TGTGCCAGTAGGCGGAGAACTAATGAAAAACTGTTTTTT
j_call: TRBJ2-1; v_call: TRBV29-1; d_call: NA; clone_size: once; cdr3_aa: CSATGHNEQFF; cdr3_nt: TGCAGCGCAACTGGCCACAATGAGCAGTTCTTC
j_call: TRBJ2-1; v_call: TRBV11-2; d_call: TRBD2; clone_size: NA; cdr3_aa: CASSLILAGGNEQFF; cdr3_nt: TGTGCCAGCAGCTTAATATTAGCGGGGGGCAATGAGCAGTTCTTC
j_call: TRBJ1-2; v_call: TRBV14; d_call: NA; clone_size: NA; cdr3_aa: CASSQVRGPAVGYTF; cdr3_nt: TGTGCCAGCAGCCAAGTTAGAGGCCCGGCAGTTGGCTACACCTTC
j_call: TRBJ2-1; v_call: TRBV7-2; d_call: NA; clone_size: NA; cdr3_aa: CASSSAGNEQFF; cdr3_nt: TGTGCCAGCAGCTCTGCCGGCAATGAGCAGTTCTTC
j_call: TRBJ2-4; v_call: TRBV19; d_call: TRBD1; clone_size: NA; cdr3_aa: CASSPDRGKVKNIQYF; cdr3_nt: TGTGCCAGTAGCCCGGACAGGGGTAAAGTCAAAAACATTCAGTACTTC
j_call: TRBJ2-1; v_call: TRBV13; d_call: TRBD1; clone_size: once; cdr3_aa: CASSPQGARGSNEQFF; cdr3_nt: TGTGCCAGCAGCCCGCAGGGGGCGAGGGGTTCAAATGAGCAGTTCTTC
j_call: TRBJ2-2; v_call: TRBV15; d_call: TRBD1; clone_size: NA; cdr3_aa: CATSRGDSGELFF; cdr3_nt: TGTGCCACCAGCAGGGGGGACAGCGGGGAGCTGTTTTTT
j_call: TRBJ2-1; v_call: TRBV30; d_call: TRBD2; clone_size: NA; cdr3_aa: CAWNPGGGEQFF; cdr3_nt: TGTGCCTGGAATCCGGGAGGGGGTGAGCAGTTCTTC
j_call: TRBJ2-7; v_call: TRBV5-4; d_call: TRBD1; clone_size: NA; cdr3_aa: CASSPGRRTGAYEQYF; cdr3_nt: TGTGCCAGCAGCCCCGGTCGTCGGACAGGCGCCTACGAGCAGTACTTC
j_call: TRBJ2-7; v_call: TRBV19; d_call: NA; clone_size: NA; cdr3_aa: CASSISGSSWEQYF; cdr3_nt: TGTGCCAGTAGTATCAGTGGGAGTTCCTGGGAGCAGTACTTC
j_call: TRBJ1-1; v_call: TRBV28; d_call: NA; clone_size: NA; cdr3_aa: CASSSSGLVNTEAFF; cdr3_nt: TGTGCCAGCAGTTCCTCCGGGTTGGTGAACACTGAAGCTTTCTTT
j_call: TRBJ2-7; v_call: TRBV27; d_call: NA; clone_size: once; cdr3_aa: CASRTLRGAGEQYF; cdr3_nt: TGTGCCAGCAGGACCCTCAGGGGGGCGGGCGAGCAGTACTTC
j_call: TRBJ1-1; v_call: TRBV5-6; d_call: TRBD1; clone_size: NA; cdr3_aa: CASSPRDRGISEAFF; cdr3_nt: TGTGCCAGCAGCCCCCGGGACAGGGGTATTTCTGAAGCTTTCTTT
j_call: TRBJ2-7; v_call: TRBV27; d_call: TRBD1; clone_size: NA; cdr3_aa: CASSLFRDRVFYEQYF; cdr3_nt: TGTGCCAGCAGTTTATTCCGGGACAGGGTCTTCTACGAGCAGTACTTC
j_call: TRBJ2-5; v_call: TRBV27; d_call: NA; clone_size: NA; cdr3_aa: CASSEGGRQETQYF; cdr3_nt: TGTGCCAGCAGTGAGGGTGGACGTCAAGAGACCCAGTACTTC
j_call: TRBJ2-5; v_call: TRBV6-1; d_call: TRBD2; clone_size: NA; cdr3_aa: CASSGRTELAGAPSETQYF; cdr3_nt: TGTGCCAGCAGTGGGCGGACGGAACTAGCGGGCGCTCCGAGTGAGACCCAGTACTTC
j_call: TRBJ2-2; v_call: TRBV28; d_call: NA; clone_size: NA; cdr3_aa: CASSLVGSWNTGELFF; cdr3_nt: TGTGCCAGCAGTTTAGTGGGGAGCTGGAACACCGGGGAGCTGTTTTTT
j_call: TRBJ2-3; v_call: TRBV6-1; d_call: NA; clone_size: NA; cdr3_aa: CASSEDIMAGFTQYF; cdr3_nt: TGTGCCAGCAGTGAAGACATAATGGCCGGATTTACGCAGTATTTT
j_call: TRBJ2-7; v_call: TRBV5-1; d_call: NA; clone_size: NA; cdr3_aa: CASSWGSYEQYF; cdr3_nt: TGCGCCAGCAGCTGGGGGTCTTACGAGCAGTACTTC
j_call: TRBJ2-5; v_call: TRBV4-2; d_call: NA; clone_size: NA; cdr3_aa: CASSPRRAGGTQYF; cdr3_nt: TGTGCCAGCAGCCCCCGAAGGGCCGGGGGGACCCAGTACTTC
j_call: TRBJ2-1; v_call: TRBV4-1; d_call: NA; clone_size: NA; cdr3_aa: CASSVRGLDQNEQFF; cdr3_nt: TGCGCCAGCTCCGTAAGGGGACTGGATCAAAATGAGCAGTTCTTC
j_call: TRBJ2-1; v_call: TRBV27; d_call: NA; clone_size: few; cdr3_aa: CASSSDWEQFF; cdr3_nt: TGTGCCAGCAGTTCGGACTGGGAGCAGTTCTTC
j_call: TRBJ2-7; v_call: TRBV5-8; d_call: TRBD2; clone_size: NA; cdr3_aa: CASILLGEGTAYEQYF; cdr3_nt: TGTGCCAGCATCCTTTTGGGGGAGGGAACGGCCTACGAGCAGTACTTC
j_call: TRBJ2-3; v_call: TRBV28; d_call: TRBD2; clone_size: NA; cdr3_aa: CASSLFRPTSVTDTQYF; cdr3_nt: TGTGCCAGCAGTTTATTCCGCCCAACTAGCGTCACAGATACGCAGTATTTT
j_call: TRBJ1-5; v_call: TRBV29-1; d_call: NA; clone_size: NA; cdr3_aa: CSVEVGGGGQPQHF; cdr3_nt: TGCAGCGTTGAAGTTGGGGGGGGAGGTCAGCCCCAGCATTTT
j_call: TRBJ2-5; v_call: TRBV7-9; d_call: TRBD1; clone_size: NA; cdr3_aa: CASSPRDRGQETQYF; cdr3_nt: TGTGCCAGCAGCCCCAGGGACAGGGGCCAAGAGACCCAGTACTTC
j_call: TRBJ2-2; v_call: TRBV25-1; d_call: NA; clone_size: NA; cdr3_aa: CASSSTGETTGELFF; cdr3_nt: TGTGCCAGCAGTTCAACCGGAGAGACGACCGGGGAGCTGTTTTTT
j_call: TRBJ2-5; v_call: TRBV19; d_call: TRBD2; clone_size: NA; cdr3_aa: CASSLREARETQYF; cdr3_nt: TGTGCCAGTAGTTTGCGGGAGGCCCGAGAGACCCAGTACTTC
j_call: TRBJ2-2; v_call: TRBV9; d_call: NA; clone_size: NA; cdr3_aa: CASSPRLDGELFF; cdr3_nt: TGTGCCAGCAGCCCTCGACTAGACGGGGAGCTGTTTTTT
j_call: TRBJ2-2; v_call: TRBV19; d_call: NA; clone_size: NA; cdr3_aa: CATQLLNTGELFF; cdr3_nt: TGTGCCACCCAGCTTCTGAACACCGGGGAGCTGTTTTTT
j_call: TRBJ1-2; v_call: TRBV28; d_call: NA; clone_size: NA; cdr3_aa: CASSLGPDYGYTF; cdr3_nt: TGTGCCAGCAGTTTAGGGCCGGACTATGGCTACACCTTC
j_call: TRBJ1-1; v_call: TRBV19; d_call: TRBD1; clone_size: NA; cdr3_aa: CASTQGQGAYTEAFF; cdr3_nt: TGTGCCAGTACCCAGGGACAGGGGGCGTACACTGAAGCTTTCTTT
j_call: TRBJ2-7; v_call: TRBV6-5; d_call: TRBD2; clone_size: NA; cdr3_aa: CASSWTRGVDEQYF; cdr3_nt: TGTGCCAGCAGTTGGACGCGGGGGGTTGACGAGCAGTACTTC
j_call: TRBJ2-1; v_call: TRBV30; d_call: NA; clone_size: NA; cdr3_aa: CAWSSVSGVFEQFF; cdr3_nt: TGTGCCTGGAGTTCGGTCAGTGGGGTGTTTGAGCAGTTCTTC
j_call: TRBJ1-2; v_call: TRBV13; d_call: TRBD1; clone_size: NA; cdr3_aa: CASSVRQGNYGYTF; cdr3_nt: TGTGCCAGCAGCGTCCGACAGGGTAACTATGGCTACACCTTC
j_call: TRBJ2-7; v_call: TRBV6-1; d_call: NA; clone_size: NA; cdr3_aa: CASSIRQASYEQYF; cdr3_nt: TGTGCCAGCAGTATCAGACAGGCCTCCTACGAGCAGTACTTC
j_call: TRBJ2-7; v_call: TRBV6-1; d_call: TRBD2; clone_size: NA; cdr3_aa: CASSALAGGFDEQYF; cdr3_nt: TGTGCCAGCAGCGCACTAGCGGGAGGTTTTGACGAGCAGTACTTC